This passage covers 25 T cell receptor beta chains from one sample sequenced in a study of shared clonotypes between healthy human individuals. Sequencing used immunoSEQ multiplex PCR; TCRdb keeps in-frame clones, though not all of them. The sample contains 550,000 to 850,000 clones, just under 75% of which appear only once. The sequenced material came from memory CD4+ T cells sorted from blood. Indicated subset: CD45RA-negative fraction. The source of these receptors is a woman aged 25-40 years in good health.

The rearrangement joins TRBV7-9 to TRBJ2-7, with D perhaps assigned TRBD1 or TRBD2 (5 bases each). The CDR3 is 18 residues long. The V end lost 3 bases, the J end lost 1 base, and 22 bases lay between the germline ends. Germline assignment: CDR1 SEHNR and CDR2 FQNEAQ (reference sequence). The CDR3: CASSFPRRWGGGSYEQYF. The CDR3 DNA is TGTGCCAGCAGCTTCCCCCGTAGGTGGGGCGGAGGATCCTACGAGCAGTACTTC.

The chain carries TRBV19 and TRBJ2-4, with 11 bases that match TRBD1. There are 16 residues in the CDR3. Germline CDR1 and CDR2: LNHDA and SQIVND (reference sequence). V shed 6 bases, J shed 6 bases, and the junction held 10 bases outside the gene matches. CDR3: CASSLPGQGDGNIQYF. The CDR3 region has the DNA TGTGCCAGTAGCCTCCCGGGACAGGGGGATGGAAACATTCAGTACTTC.

The rearrangement uses TRBV9 and TRBJ2-3, with 8 bases lining up with TRBD1. Germline V CDR1 and CDR2: SGDLS, YYNGEE. This CDR3 region has 15 residues. The trim removed 4 bases at V and 2 bases at J, leaving 6 bases unmatched. The CDR3 region has the DNA TGTGCCAGCAGCCCCTGGACAGGGCACACAGATACGCAGTATTTT. It is translated as CASSPWTGHTDTQYF.

The chain carries TRBV10-1 and TRBJ1-1; TRBD1 might be the D (6 bases). Trimming took 4 bases from V and 11 from J, leaving 11 bases between them. This CDR3 is built from 11 residues. CDR1 and CDR2 (germline): WNHNN, SYGVQD (reference sequence). CDR3: CASSAGHRAFF. CDR3 nucleotide sequence: TGCGCCAGCAGTGCGGGACATCGGGCTTTCTTT.

This clone appeared once. This sequence joins TRBV7-3 and TRBJ2-1; 11 bases are shared with TRBD2. There are 15 residues in the CDR3. In germline, CDR1 is SGHTA, CDR2 FQGTGA. V was clipped by 7 bases and J by 8 bases; unmatched bases: 10. Written as DNA, the CDR3 is TGTGCCAGCACCCCAGGGACTAGCGGTTCCCATGAGCAGTTCTTC. Its protein product is CASTPGTSGSHEQFF. Together with reference TRBV7-3 and TRBJ2-1, the CDR3 gives the full variable domain: GAGVSQTPSNKVTEKGKYVELRCDPISGHTALYWYRQSLGQGPEFLIYFQGTGAADDSGLPNDRFFAVRPEGSVSTLKIQRTERGDSAVYLCASTPGTSGSHEQFFGPGTRLTVL.

In its sample, this clone was seen many times. The gene calls are TRBV19 and TRBJ2-7; 10 bases are shared with TRBD1. Germline assignment: CDR1 LNHDA and CDR2 SQIVND (reference sequence). The J segment lost 5 bases and the V segment lost 3 bases, leaving 7 bases of the junction unmatched. The CDR3 has 15 amino acids. For the CDR3, the DNA is TGTGCCAGTAGTATGTTCGGGACAGGGGCCCACGAGCAGTACTTC. Its protein product is CASSMFGTGAHEQYF.

The CDR3 spells CASSPTINTEAFF. For the CDR3, the DNA is TGTGCCAGCAGTCCTACAATTAACACTGAAGCTTTCTTT. The chain recombines TRBV6-1 with TRBJ1-1; D unclear. CDR1 is MNHNS, CDR2 SASEGT, per germline. V was clipped by 5 bases and J by 2 bases, with 9 bases between them. The CDR3 has 13 residues.

This chain joins TRBV5-1 and TRBJ2-1, with TRBD2 matching 12 bases. The germline gives CDR1 SGHRS, CDR2 YFSETQ. This CDR3 has 16 amino acids. Germline trimming cut 0 bases from V and 6 bases from J; bases unmatched to any gene: 4. CDR3 in amino acids: CASSLVTSGRFNEQFF. CDR3 bases: TGCGCCAGCAGCTTGGTTACTAGCGGGAGGTTCAATGAGCAGTTCTTC.

The chain couples TRBV27 to TRBJ2-3, with 10 bases lining up with TRBD2. Germline-derived CDR1 and CDR2 are MNHEY and SMNVEV (reference sequence). Trimming at V came to 5 bases and at J to 4 bases, leaving 9 bases not matched to a gene. This CDR3 comprises 16 residues. The CDR3 nucleotides read TGTGCCAGCAGTCCCTTTCTAGCGGGAGTTCCAGATACGCAGTATTTT. Protein product: CASSPFLAGVPDTQYF.

This clone was counted between two and nine times. The chain is built from TRBV5-1 and TRBJ2-3; the match to TRBD2 covers 14 bases. This CDR3 comprises 18 residues. V was pared by 5 bases and J by 6 bases, with 14 bases of the junction left unmatched. The V gene's germline CDR1 is SGHRS and CDR2 YFSETQ. This CDR3 reads CASSLGTSGRFRKDTQYF. The CDR3 region has the DNA TGCGCCAGCAGTTTAGGGACTAGCGGGAGATTTAGGAAGGATACGCAGTATTTT.

CDR3 sequence: CASRRGPTNEKLFF. CDR3 bases: TGCGCCAGCAGGCGCGGTCCAACTAATGAAAAACTGTTTTTT. The chain couples TRBV4-1 to TRBJ1-4; D not resolved. Trimming removed 6 bases at V and 0 bases at J, with 8 bases between. CDR1 is MGHRA and CDR2 is YSYEKL in the germline V gene. The CDR3 consists of 14 residues.

The V call is TRBV7-2, the J call TRBJ1-2, with D unclear. Germline-derived CDR1 and CDR2 are SGHTA and FQGNSA. The CDR3 is 13 residues long. With 3 bases removed from V and 6 bases from J, the gap between germline ends came to 11 bases. CDR3 amino acids: CASSFYLTNGYTF. In DNA form, the CDR3 reads TGTGCCAGCAGCTTCTACCTAACGAATGGCTACACCTTC.

The rearrangement links TRBV30 to TRBJ1-1, with D perhaps matching TRBD1 (5 bases). The V and J ends lost 4 bases and 8 bases respectively, with 14 bases between them. The germline CDR1 and CDR2 sequences are GTSNPN and SVGIG (reference sequence). The CDR3 loop spans 12 amino acids. In DNA, the CDR3 is TGTGCCTGGACCGGCTCGGGGCCGGAAGCTTTCTTT. Amino acid sequence: CAWTGSGPEAFF.

J is TRBJ2-1 and V is TRBV5-1; D is tentatively TRBD1 or TRBD2 (5 bases each). Germline CDR1 SGHRS, CDR2 YFSETQ. Trimming removed 4 bases at V and 2 bases at J, with 13 bases between. CDR3 length: 15 amino acids. DNA of the CDR3: TGCGCCAGCAGCGCCCGGGACCCCACCTACAATGAGCAGTTCTTC. Translated: CASSARDPTYNEQFF.

CDR3 bases: TGTGCCCGCTTGGGCGGGGACGAGCAGTTCTTC. The encoded protein is CARLGGDEQFF. This chain joins TRBV30 and TRBJ2-1; D is perhaps TRBD2 (6 bases). V was clipped by 8 bases and J by 10 bases, with 15 bases between them. Germline CDR1 and CDR2: GTSNPN and SVGIG (reference sequence). There are 11 residues in the CDR3.

This chain links TRBV27 with TRBJ2-5; 7 nucleotides match TRBD1. The DNA matches TRBJ2-7 better at its end, which makes the J call doubtful. Germline CDR1 and CDR2: MNHEY and SMNVEV (reference sequence). The length of the CDR3 is 12 residues. The CDR3 sequence: CASRQGRNEQYF. The CDR3 region has the DNA TGTGCCAGCCGACAGGGTAGAAACGAGCAGTACTTC.

The chain has TRBV6-1 and TRBJ1-2; D may be TRBD1 (6 bases). V dropped 7 bases and J dropped 2 bases, with 8 bases sitting between them. The V gene's germline CDR1 is MNHNS and CDR2 SASEGT. CDR3 length equals 12 residues. CDR3 DNA: TGTGCCAGCACCAGGGGAAACTATGGCTACACCTTC. Amino acid sequence: CASTRGNYGYTF.

The gene calls are TRBV2 and TRBJ2-7, with D perhaps TRBD1 or TRBD2 (5 bases each). V was shortened by 5 bases and J by 3 bases, with 11 bases between the two germline ends. CDR1 and CDR2 (germline): SNHLY, FYNNEI. The CDR3 length is 13 residues. CDR3 region: CASSQGDYYEQYF. In DNA, the CDR3 is TGTGCCAGCAGTCAGGGAGATTACTACGAGCAGTACTTC.

This clone was recorded many times. V and J are TRBV7-8 and TRBJ1-3; D perhaps matches TRBD1 (5 bases). The CDR3 totals 15 residues. The V gene's germline CDR1 is SGHVS and CDR2 FQNEAQ. Trimming removed 1 base at V and 0 bases at J, with 7 bases between. The DNA of the CDR3 is TGTGCCAGCAGCTTAGGAACAGGCTCTGGAAACACCATATATTTT. Translating gives CASSLGTGSGNTIYF.

In this sample, this clone turned up a few times. The chain joins TRBV7-2 to TRBJ2-7, with TRBD1 as a possible D gene (5 bases). The CDR3 contains 13 residues. The germline CDR1 and CDR2 sequences are SGHTA and FQGNSA. V was clipped by 5 bases and J by 3 bases, with 11 bases between them. The CDR3: CASSARRVYEQYF. The CDR3 bases are TGTGCCAGCAGCGCGCGCAGGGTCTACGAGCAGTACTTC.

The rearrangement links TRBV30 to TRBJ2-3, with D maybe TRBD1 (6 bases). V lost 4 bases and J lost 4, with 21 bases in between. This CDR3 is 16 amino acids long. Germline CDR1 reads GTSNPN; CDR2 reads SVGIG (reference sequence). CDR3 protein: CAWTRRFGGRPDTQYF. The DNA for the CDR3 is TGTGCCTGGACCCGTCGTTTTGGGGGCAGGCCAGATACGCAGTATTTT.

This chain joins TRBV11-2 and TRBJ2-7, with 8 bases identical to TRBD1. This CDR3 region has 14 residues. Per the germline V gene, CDR1 is SGHAT and CDR2 is FQNNGV. V lost 2 bases and J lost 6; bases outside the gene matches: 6. Here the CDR3 reads CASSLTQGALEQYF. CDR3 DNA sequence: TGTGCCAGCAGCTTAACTCAGGGGGCTCTCGAGCAGTACTTC.

The chain uses TRBV7-9 and TRBJ1-4, with D possibly TRBD1 on 5 matching bases. CDR3 length: 19 residues. The germline V gene encodes CDR1 SEHNR and CDR2 FQNEAQ (reference sequence). The V and J ends lost 5 bases and 0 bases respectively, with 22 bases between them. CDR3 DNA sequence: TGTGCCAGCAGCGAACTATCAGGGAGGCGGGGTGCAACTAATGAAAAACTGTTTTTT. Protein product: CASSELSGRRGATNEKLFF.

Concerning this clone: Other nucleotide sequences from this sample produce the same CDR3. The rearrangement links TRBV27 to TRBJ2-7; D remains unclear. Germline lookup yields CDR1 MNHEY and CDR2 SMNVEV (reference sequence). With 5 bases removed from V and 0 bases from J, the gap between germline ends came to 8 bases. The CDR3 spans 13 residues. The CDR3 region is CASSTRSSYEQYF. CDR3 DNA: TGTGCCAGCAGTACTCGGAGCTCCTACGAGCAGTACTTC.

The chain employs TRBV7-7 and TRBJ1-5, with TRBD1 matching over 7 bases. Germline-derived CDR1 and CDR2 are SSHAT and FNYEAQ (reference sequence). The V gene end was trimmed by 6 bases and the J gene end by 7 bases; junction bases not matched to a gene: 6. The CDR3 runs to 13 residues. The CDR3 spells CASSRDRDQPQHF. For the CDR3, the DNA is TGTGCCAGCAGTCGAGACAGGGACCAGCCCCAGCATTTT.